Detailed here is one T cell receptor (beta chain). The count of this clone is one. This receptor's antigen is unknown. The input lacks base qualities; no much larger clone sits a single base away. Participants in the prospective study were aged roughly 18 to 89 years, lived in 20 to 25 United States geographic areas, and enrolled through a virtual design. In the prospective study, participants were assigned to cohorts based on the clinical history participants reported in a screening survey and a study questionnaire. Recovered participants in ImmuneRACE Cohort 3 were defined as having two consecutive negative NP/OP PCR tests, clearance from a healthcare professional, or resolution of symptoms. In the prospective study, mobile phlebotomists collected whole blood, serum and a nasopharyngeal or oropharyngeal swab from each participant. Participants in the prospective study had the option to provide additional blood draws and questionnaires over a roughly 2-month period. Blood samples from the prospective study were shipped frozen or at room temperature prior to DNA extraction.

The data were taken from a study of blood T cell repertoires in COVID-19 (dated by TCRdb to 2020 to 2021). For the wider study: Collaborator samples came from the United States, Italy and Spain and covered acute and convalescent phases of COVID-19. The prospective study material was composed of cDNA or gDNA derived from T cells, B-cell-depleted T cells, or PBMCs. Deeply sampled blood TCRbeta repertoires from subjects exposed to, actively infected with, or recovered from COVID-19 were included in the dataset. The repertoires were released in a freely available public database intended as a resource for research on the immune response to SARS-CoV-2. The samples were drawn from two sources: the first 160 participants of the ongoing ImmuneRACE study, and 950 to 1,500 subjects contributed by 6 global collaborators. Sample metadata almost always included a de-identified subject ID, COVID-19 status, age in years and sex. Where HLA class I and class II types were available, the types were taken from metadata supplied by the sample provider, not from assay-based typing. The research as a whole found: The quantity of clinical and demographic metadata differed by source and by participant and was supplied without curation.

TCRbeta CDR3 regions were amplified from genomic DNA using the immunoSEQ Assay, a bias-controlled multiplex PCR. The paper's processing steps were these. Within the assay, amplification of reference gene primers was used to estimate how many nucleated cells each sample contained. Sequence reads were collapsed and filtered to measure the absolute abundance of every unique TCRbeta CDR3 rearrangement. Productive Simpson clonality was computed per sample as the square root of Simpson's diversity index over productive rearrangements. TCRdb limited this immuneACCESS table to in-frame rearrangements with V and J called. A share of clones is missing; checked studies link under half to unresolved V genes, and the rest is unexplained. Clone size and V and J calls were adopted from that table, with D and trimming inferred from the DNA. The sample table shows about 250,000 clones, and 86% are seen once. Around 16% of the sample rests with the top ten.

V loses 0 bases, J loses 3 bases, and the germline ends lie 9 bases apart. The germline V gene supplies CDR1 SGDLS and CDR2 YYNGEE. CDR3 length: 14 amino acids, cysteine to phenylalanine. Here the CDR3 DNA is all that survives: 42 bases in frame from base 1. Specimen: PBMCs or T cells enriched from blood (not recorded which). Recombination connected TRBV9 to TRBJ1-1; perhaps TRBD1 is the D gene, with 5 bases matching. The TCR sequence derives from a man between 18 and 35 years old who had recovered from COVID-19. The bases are TGTGCCAGCAGCGTAGTGGAGGGGTACACTGAAGCTTTCTTT. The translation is CASSVVEGYTEAFF.